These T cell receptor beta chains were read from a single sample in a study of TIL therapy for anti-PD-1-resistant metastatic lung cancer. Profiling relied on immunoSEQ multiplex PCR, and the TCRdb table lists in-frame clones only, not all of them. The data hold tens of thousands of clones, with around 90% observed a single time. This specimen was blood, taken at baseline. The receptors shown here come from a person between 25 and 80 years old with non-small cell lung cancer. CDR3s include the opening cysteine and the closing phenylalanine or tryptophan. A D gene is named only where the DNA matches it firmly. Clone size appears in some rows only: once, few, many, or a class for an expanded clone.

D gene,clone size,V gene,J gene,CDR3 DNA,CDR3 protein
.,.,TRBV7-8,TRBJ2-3,TGTGCCAGCAGCTTAGCGAGTGGTAGTAGGGCTGGGTATTTT,CASSLASGSRAGYF
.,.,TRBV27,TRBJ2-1,TGTGCCAGCAGTTTAGCTTCTCTGGGCGAGCAGTTCTTC,CASSLASLGEQFF
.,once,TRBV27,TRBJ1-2,TGTGCCAGCAGTCCCGACGGGGCCTATGGCTACACCTTC,CASSPDGAYGYTF
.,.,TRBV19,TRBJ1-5,TGTGCCAGTAGAGCGAATCAGGGGTCCGGGCAGCCCCAGCATTTT,CASRANQGSGQPQHF
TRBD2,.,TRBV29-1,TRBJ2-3,TGCAGCACCGGTGGGGGGGGCACAGATACGCAGTATTTT,CSTGGGGTDTQYF
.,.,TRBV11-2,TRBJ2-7,TGTGCCAGCAGCTTTTCTGCGGGAAGCGACGAGCAGTACTTC,CASSFSAGSDEQYF
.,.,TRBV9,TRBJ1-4,TGTGCCAGCAGCCTTCAGGGTTCAACTAATGAAAAACTGTTTTTT,CASSLQGSTNEKLFF
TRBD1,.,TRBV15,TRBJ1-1,TGTGCCACCAGCAGCGGACAGGACGGCACTGAAGCTTTCTTT,CATSSGQDGTEAFF
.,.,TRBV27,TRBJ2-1,TGTGCCAGCAGTTTTAAAGACAGGCGGGACCCATATCCCTACAATGAGCAGTTCTTC,CASSFKDRRDPYPYNEQFF
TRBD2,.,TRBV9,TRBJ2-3,TGTGCCAGCAGCCCCCGACTAGCGGGTTCTCCGGAGACGCAGTATTTT,CASSPRLAGSPETQYF
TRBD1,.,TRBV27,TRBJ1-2,TGTGCCAGCAGTTTTGGACAGGGGTTTGGCTACACCTTC,CASSFGQGFGYTF
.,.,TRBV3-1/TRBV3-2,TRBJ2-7,TGTGCCAGCAGCCAAGTTGATACAGGGACCTACGAGCAGTACTTC,CASSQVDTGTYEQYF
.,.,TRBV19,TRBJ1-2,TGTGCCAGTAGTATAGGGGCGGTTAACTATGGCTACACCTTC,CASSIGAVNYGYTF
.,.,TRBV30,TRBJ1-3,TGTGCCTGGAGCGCTGACAGCTCTGGAAACACCATATATTTT,CAWSADSSGNTIYF
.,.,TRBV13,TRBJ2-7,TGTGCCAGCAGCCCATGGGGAGGGGGGAACCCCGAGCAGTACTTC,CASSPWGGGNPEQYF
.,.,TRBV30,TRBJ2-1,TGTGCCTGGAGTGTAACACGGGGCAGGAATGAGCAGTTCTTC,CAWSVTRGRNEQFF
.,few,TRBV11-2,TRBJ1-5,TGTGCCAGCAGCGGCACAGGGCGGCGGCAGCCCCAGCATTTT,CASSGTGRRQPQHF